The entry below gives a single T cell receptor beta chain sequence along with its context. Its target is unknown. This sample was taken from a study of cytomegalovirus exposure and HLA in healthy donors. The PCR employed 60 Vbeta primers together with 13 Jbeta primers. Original processing notes: Counted up in a later analysis, unique TCR beta chains came to roughly 80 million, with around 12 million shared. Using immunoSEQ multiplex PCR, the repertoire was profiled, and TCRdb retains in-frame clones only, with some absent. The D gene and trimming were derived from the DNA, and the V and J assignments and clone size from that table. The sample has approximately 150,000 clones; more than 60% are singletons. Broader study findings: Previously analyzed data showed that most TCR beta V segments were productive at a frequency of about 87% or about 30%.

Germline CDR1 GTSNPN, CDR2 SVGIG (reference sequence). V shed 0 bases, J shed 3 bases, and the junction held 7 bases outside the gene matches. The CDR3 length is 16 residues. The clonotype comes from a woman aged 18 to 35 in good health and CMV-seronegative. Sequencing was done on a sample of PBMCs. The rearrangement joins TRBV30 to TRBJ2-5, with TRBD2 identical over 10 bases. The CDR3 DNA sequence: TGTGCCTGGAGTGTAGGAAGTAGCGGGAGGAAAGAGACCCAGTACTTC. This codes for CAWSVGSSGRKETQYF.